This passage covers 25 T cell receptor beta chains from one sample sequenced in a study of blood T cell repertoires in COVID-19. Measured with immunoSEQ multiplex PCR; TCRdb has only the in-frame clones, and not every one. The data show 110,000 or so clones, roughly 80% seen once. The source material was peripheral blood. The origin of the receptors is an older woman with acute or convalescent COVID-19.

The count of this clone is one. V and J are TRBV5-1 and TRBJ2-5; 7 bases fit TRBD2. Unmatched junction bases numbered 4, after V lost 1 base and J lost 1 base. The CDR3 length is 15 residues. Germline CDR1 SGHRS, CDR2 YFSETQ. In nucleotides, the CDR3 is TGCGCCAGCAGCTTGTCGGGGGGAACCCAAGAGACCCAGTACTTC. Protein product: CASSLSGGTQETQYF. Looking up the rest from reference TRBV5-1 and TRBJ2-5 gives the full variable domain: KAGVTQTPRYLIKTRGQQVTLSCSPISGHRSVSWYQQTPGQGLQFLFEYFSETQRNKGNFPGRFSGRQFSNSRSEMNVSTLELGDSALYLCASSLSGGTQETQYFGPGTRLLVL.

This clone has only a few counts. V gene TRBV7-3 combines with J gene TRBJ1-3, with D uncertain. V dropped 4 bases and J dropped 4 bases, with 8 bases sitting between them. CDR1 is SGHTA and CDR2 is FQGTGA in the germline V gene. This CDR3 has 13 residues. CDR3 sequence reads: CASSSTPGNTIYF. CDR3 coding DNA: TGTGCCAGCAGCTCGACACCCGGAAACACCATATATTTT. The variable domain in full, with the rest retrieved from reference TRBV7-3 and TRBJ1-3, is GAGVSQTPSNKVTEKGKYVELRCDPISGHTALYWYRQSLGQGPEFLIYFQGTGAADDSGLPNDRFFAVRPEGSVSTLKIQRTERGDSAVYLCASSSTPGNTIYFGEGSWLTVV.

The CDR3 is CAWEQGGTQYF. The CDR3 DNA follows: TGTGCCTGGGAACAGGGGGGCACGCAGTATTTT. This chain connects TRBV30 to TRBJ2-3, with 8 bases matching TRBD1. This CDR3 comprises 11 residues. Per the germline V gene, CDR1 is GTSNPN and CDR2 is SVGIG (reference sequence). The V and J ends lost 5 bases and 9 bases, in that order; junction bases with no gene match: 4.

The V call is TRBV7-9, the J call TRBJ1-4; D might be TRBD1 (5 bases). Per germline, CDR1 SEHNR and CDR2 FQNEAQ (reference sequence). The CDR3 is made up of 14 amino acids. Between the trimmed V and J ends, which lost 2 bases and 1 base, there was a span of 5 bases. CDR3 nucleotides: TGTGCCAGCAGCTTAAGGGGAACTAATGAAAAACTGTTTTTT. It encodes CASSLRGTNEKLFF.

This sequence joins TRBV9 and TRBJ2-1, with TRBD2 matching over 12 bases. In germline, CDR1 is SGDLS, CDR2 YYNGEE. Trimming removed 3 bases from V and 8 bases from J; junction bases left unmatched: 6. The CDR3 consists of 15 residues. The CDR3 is CASSGLAGGSDEQFF. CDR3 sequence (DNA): TGTGCCAGCAGCGGGCTAGCGGGAGGGTCCGATGAGCAGTTCTTC.

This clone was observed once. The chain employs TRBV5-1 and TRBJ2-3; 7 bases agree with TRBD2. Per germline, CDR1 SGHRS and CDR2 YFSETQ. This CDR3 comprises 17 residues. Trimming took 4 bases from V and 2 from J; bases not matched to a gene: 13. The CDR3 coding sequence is TGCGCCAGCAGCCTGACAGCAACGGGACTAATCACAGATACGCAGTATTTT. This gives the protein CASSLTATGLITDTQYF.

The chain's CDR3 is CASSHLAGRGTGELFF. As DNA, the CDR3 is TGTGCCAGCAGCCATTTAGCGGGACGCGGCACCGGGGAGCTGTTTTTT. This chain joins TRBV3-1 (or the pseudogene TRBV3-2) and TRBJ2-2; 8 positions match TRBD2. Germline CDR1 is LGHDT and CDR2 is YNNKEL (reference sequence). V gave up 3 bases and J gave up 4 bases; unmatched junction bases: 7. CDR3 length equals 16 residues.

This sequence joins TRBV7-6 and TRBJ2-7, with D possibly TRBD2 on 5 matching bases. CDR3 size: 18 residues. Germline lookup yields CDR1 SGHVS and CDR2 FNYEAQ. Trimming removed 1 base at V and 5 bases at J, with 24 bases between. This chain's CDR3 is CASSLVPGRALGVHEQYF. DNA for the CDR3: TGTGCCAGCAGCTTAGTTCCTGGGCGGGCCCTCGGCGTTCACGAGCAGTACTTC.

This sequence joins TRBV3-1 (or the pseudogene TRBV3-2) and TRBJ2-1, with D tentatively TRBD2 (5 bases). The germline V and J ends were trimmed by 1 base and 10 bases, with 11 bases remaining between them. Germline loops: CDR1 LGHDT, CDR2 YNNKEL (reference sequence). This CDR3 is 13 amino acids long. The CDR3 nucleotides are TGTGCCAGCAGCCAAGGGGAGTGGGCCGAGCAGTTCTTC. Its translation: CASSQGEWAEQFF.

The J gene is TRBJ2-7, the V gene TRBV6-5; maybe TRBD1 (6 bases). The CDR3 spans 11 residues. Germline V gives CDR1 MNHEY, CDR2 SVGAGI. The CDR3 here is CRAARGYEQYF. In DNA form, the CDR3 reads TGTAGGGCGGCGAGGGGGTACGAGCAGTACTTC.

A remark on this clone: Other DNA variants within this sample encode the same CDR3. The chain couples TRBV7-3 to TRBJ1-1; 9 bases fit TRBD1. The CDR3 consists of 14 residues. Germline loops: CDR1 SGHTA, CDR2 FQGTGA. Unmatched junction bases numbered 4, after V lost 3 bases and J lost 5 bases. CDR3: CASSLDRGRTEAFF. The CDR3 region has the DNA TGTGCCAGCAGCTTGGACAGGGGAAGGACTGAAGCTTTCTTT.

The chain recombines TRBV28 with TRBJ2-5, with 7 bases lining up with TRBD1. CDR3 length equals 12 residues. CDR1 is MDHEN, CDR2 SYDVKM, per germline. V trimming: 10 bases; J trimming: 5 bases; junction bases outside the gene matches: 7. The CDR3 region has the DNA TGTGCCACCGACAGGGCATGGGAGACCCAGTACTTC. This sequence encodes CATDRAWETQYF.

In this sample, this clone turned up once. The chain's CDR3 is CASSSDRVGNTIYF. The CDR3 DNA reads as TGTGCCAGCAGTTCAGACAGGGTTGGAAACACCATATATTTT. J is TRBJ1-3 and V is TRBV2; 7 bases fit TRBD1. This CDR3 has 14 amino acids. Per the germline V gene, CDR1 is SNHLY and CDR2 is FYNNEI. V was clipped by 5 bases and J by 3 bases; unmatched bases: 4.

Written as DNA, the CDR3 is TGCGCCAGCCAAGCTGGAGGCACAAGAACCGGGGAGCTGTTTTTT. Its translation is CASQAGGTRTGELFF. The rearrangement uses TRBV10-1 and TRBJ2-2; maybe TRBD2 (5 bases). Trimming removed 8 bases at V and 5 bases at J, with 18 bases between. CDR1 is WNHNN, CDR2 SYGVQD, per germline (reference sequence). The CDR3 runs to 15 residues.

The CDR3 sequence is CASSLDSTDYGYTF. In DNA form, the CDR3 reads TGCGCCAGCAGCTTGGACAGTACTGACTATGGCTACACCTTC. The V gene is TRBV5-1, the J gene TRBJ1-2; no clear D gene. The CDR3 is 14 residues long. Trimming removed 0 bases from V and 3 bases from J, with 9 bases in between. Germline V gene sequence: CDR1 SGHRS, CDR2 YFSETQ.

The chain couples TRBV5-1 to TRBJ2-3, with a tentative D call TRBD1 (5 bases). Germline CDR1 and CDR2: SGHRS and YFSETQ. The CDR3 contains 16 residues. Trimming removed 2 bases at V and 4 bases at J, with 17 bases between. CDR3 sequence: CASSFRLGQGADTQYF. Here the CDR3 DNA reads TGCGCCAGCAGCTTTCGCTTAGGGCAGGGTGCAGATACGCAGTATTTT.

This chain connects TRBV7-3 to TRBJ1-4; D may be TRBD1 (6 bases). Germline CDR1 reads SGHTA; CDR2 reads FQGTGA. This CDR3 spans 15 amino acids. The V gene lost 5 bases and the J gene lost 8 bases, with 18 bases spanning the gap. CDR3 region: CASSPTGGSEEKLFF. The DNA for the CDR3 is TGTGCCAGCAGCCCGACGGGGGGCTCGGAGGAAAAACTGTTTTTT. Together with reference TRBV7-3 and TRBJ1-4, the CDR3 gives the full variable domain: GAGVSQTPSNKVTEKGKYVELRCDPISGHTALYWYRQSLGQGPEFLIYFQGTGAADDSGLPNDRFFAVRPEGSVSTLKIQRTERGDSAVYLCASSPTGGSEEKLFFGSGTQLSVL.

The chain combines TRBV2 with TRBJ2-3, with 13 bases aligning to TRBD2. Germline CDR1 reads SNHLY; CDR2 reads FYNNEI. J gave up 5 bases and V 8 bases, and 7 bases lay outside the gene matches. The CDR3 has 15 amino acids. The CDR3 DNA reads TGTGCCAGCCAACTAGCGGGGGGGCCGGGAGATACGCAGTATTTT. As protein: CASQLAGGPGDTQYF.

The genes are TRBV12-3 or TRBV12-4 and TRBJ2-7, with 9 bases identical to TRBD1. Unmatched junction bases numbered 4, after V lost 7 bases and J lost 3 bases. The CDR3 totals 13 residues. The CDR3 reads CASKRTGVYEQYF. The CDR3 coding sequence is TGTGCCAGCAAAAGGACAGGGGTCTACGAGCAGTACTTC.

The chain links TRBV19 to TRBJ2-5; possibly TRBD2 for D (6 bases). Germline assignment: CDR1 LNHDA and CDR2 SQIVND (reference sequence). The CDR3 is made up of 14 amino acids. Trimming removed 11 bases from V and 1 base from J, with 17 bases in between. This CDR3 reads CASRSIGGQETQYF. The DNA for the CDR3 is TGTGCCTCCCGGAGCATCGGGGGCCAAGAGACCCAGTACTTC.

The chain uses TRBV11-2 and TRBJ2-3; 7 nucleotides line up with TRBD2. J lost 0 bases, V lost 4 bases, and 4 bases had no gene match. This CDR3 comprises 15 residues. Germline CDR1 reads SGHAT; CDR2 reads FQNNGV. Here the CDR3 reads CASSSPGGSTDTQYF. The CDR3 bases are TGTGCCAGCAGCTCGCCGGGAGGAAGCACAGATACGCAGTATTTT.

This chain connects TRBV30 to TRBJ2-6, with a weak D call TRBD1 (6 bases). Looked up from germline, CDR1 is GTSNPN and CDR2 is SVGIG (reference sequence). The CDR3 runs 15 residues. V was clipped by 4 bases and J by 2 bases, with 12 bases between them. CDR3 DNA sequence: TGTGCCTGGATGATTACAGGGCCTGGGGCCAACGTCCTGACTTTC. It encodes CAWMITGPGANVLTF.

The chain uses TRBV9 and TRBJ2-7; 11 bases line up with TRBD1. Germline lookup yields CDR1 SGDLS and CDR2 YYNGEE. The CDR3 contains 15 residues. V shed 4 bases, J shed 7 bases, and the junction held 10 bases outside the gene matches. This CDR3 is CASSLRGQGDGEQYF. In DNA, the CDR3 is TGTGCCAGCAGCCTACGGGGACAGGGGGACGGGGAGCAGTACTTC.

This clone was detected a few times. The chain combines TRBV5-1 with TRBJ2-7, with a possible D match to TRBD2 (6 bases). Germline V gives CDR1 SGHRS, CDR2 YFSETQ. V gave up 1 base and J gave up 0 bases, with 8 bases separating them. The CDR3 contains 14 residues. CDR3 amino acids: CASSLYGSSYEQYF. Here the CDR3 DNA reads TGCGCCAGCAGCTTGTACGGGAGCTCCTACGAGCAGTACTTC.

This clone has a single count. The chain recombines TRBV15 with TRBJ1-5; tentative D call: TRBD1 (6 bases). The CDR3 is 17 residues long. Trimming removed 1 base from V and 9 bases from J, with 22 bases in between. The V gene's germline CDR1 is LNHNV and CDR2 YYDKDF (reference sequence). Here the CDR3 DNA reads TGTGCCACCAGCAGAGTAAGGGACACCCTCCGAATATGGCCCCAGCATTTT. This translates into CATSRVRDTLRIWPQHF.